The 8 T cell receptor beta chains listed next were all sequenced from one sample in a study of blood T cell repertoires in COVID-19 (dated by TCRdb to 2019 to 2021). Library construction relied on the immunoSEQ multiplex PCR assay. This is the immuneACCESS table as TCRdb keeps it, with only in-frame sequences that have V and J called. A part of the clones is gone; compared with another copy, unresolved V genes explain less than half, and the rest is unexplained. For this sample there are a few hundred thousand clones; roughly 90% appear just once. The leading ten clones occupy 4% of the sample. Sequencing was carried out using peripheral blood. The receptors shown here come from a man in his sixties who had recovered from COVID-19.

For the CDR3, the DNA is TGTGCCAGTAGCCACACGAAGACAGGGTGGGTCTATGGCTACACCTTC. The encoded protein is CASSHTKTGWVYGYTF. The V gene is TRBV19, the J gene TRBJ1-2, with TRBD1 identical over 7 bases. The CDR3 length is 16 residues. The V gene end was trimmed by 6 bases and the J gene end by 4 bases; junction bases not matched to a gene: 14. Germline V CDR1 and CDR2: LNHDA, SQIVND (reference sequence).

The gene calls are TRBV5-4 and TRBJ2-7, with D possibly being TRBD2 (6 bases). V was trimmed by 2 bases and J by 3 bases, leaving 15 bases between them. The V gene's germline CDR1 is SGHNT and CDR2 YYREEE (reference sequence). This CDR3 has 15 amino acids. CDR3 residues: CASSLGEASLYEQYF. CDR3 sequence (DNA): TGTGCCAGCAGCTTAGGGGAGGCCTCACTCTACGAGCAGTACTTC.

The CDR3 loop is CASSLGRRTYNEQFF. The CDR3 nucleotides are TGTGCCAGCAGCTTAGGGAGGCGCACCTACAATGAGCAGTTCTTC. This chain uses TRBV11-3 with TRBJ2-1, with a weak D call TRBD2 (5 bases). The CDR3 loop spans 15 amino acids. V gave up 1 base and J gave up 2 bases, with 9 bases separating them. CDR1 and CDR2 (germline): SGHNT, YENEEA.

The chain carries TRBV19 and TRBJ2-2; 9 bases align to TRBD2. J gave up 4 bases and V 6 bases, and 3 bases lay outside the gene matches. From germline, CDR1 is LNHDA and CDR2 SQIVND (reference sequence). The CDR3 sequence is 14 residues long. The CDR3 bases are TGTGCCAGTAGCCGGCGGGGGGGCACCGGGGAGCTGTTTTTT. Its translation is CASSRRGGTGELFF.

The chain uses TRBV24-1 and TRBJ1-2, with 12 bases lining up with TRBD1. The ends lost 7 bases at V and 7 bases at J; junction bases unmatched: 6. This CDR3 has 14 amino acids. CDR1 KGHDR and CDR2 SFDVKD come from the germline V gene. In DNA form, the CDR3 reads TGTGCCACCAGGGGACAGGGGGCGCGTTCTGGCTACACCTTC. It yields the protein CATRGQGARSGYTF.

The CDR3 sequence is CASSLEGRLTEAFF. The CDR3 region has the DNA TGTGCCAGCAGTTTGGAGGGGAGGTTGACTGAAGCTTTCTTT. The chain employs TRBV28 and TRBJ1-1; weak D call: TRBD1 (5 bases). Trimming took 3 bases from V and 5 from J, leaving 13 bases between them. The CDR3 spans 14 residues. Germline lookup yields CDR1 MDHEN and CDR2 SYDVKM.

V usage is TRBV18 and J usage is TRBJ1-1; no definite D call. The CDR3 length is 18 residues. The ends were cut back, 2 bases at V and 0 bases at J, with 19 bases in the middle. From germline, CDR1 is KGHSH and CDR2 LQKENI. CDR3 loop: CASSPGGSLPSMNTEAFF. The CDR3 coding sequence is TGTGCCAGCTCACCAGGAGGATCCTTGCCTTCGATGAACACTGAAGCTTTCTTT.

This clone was seen just once. The rearrangement uses TRBV7-6 and TRBJ2-1, with TRBD2 identical over 9 bases. Germline CDR1 reads SGHVS; CDR2 reads FNYEAQ. Losses at the gene ends were 5 bases for V and 0 bases for J; bases not matched to a gene: 2. This CDR3 is built from 15 residues. The CDR3 DNA follows: TGTGCCAGCAGCAATAGCGGGAGCTCCTACAATGAGCAGTTCTTC. It is translated as CASSNSGSSYNEQFF.